The T cell receptor beta chain described here comes from a study of blood T cell repertoires in COVID-19. At the level of the study: Donors in the United States, Italy and Spain gave samples during acute or convalescent COVID-19.

The CDR3 length is 14 residues. Trimming took 0 bases from V and 6 from J, leaving 12 bases between them. CDR1 and CDR2 (germline): LGHNA, YNFKEQ. As handled by the study authors: Estimation of nucleated cell counts was performed using reference gene primer amplification. Data came from immunoSEQ multiplex PCR; TCRdb stores just in-frame clones and leaves some out. For V, J and clone size, that table is used; D and trimming come from the DNA. The table shows around 500,000 clones, with 70% to 90% occurring only once. This clonotype was obtained from a human donor in a cohort sampled during active COVID-19. The chain joins TRBV4-2 to TRBJ2-7; maybe TRBD2 (6 bases). The sample was peripheral blood. In nucleotides, the CDR3 is TGTGCCAGCAGCCAAGATTATAGGGACTCCGAGCAGTACTTC. Its protein is CASSQDYRDSEQYF.